Listed below are T cell receptor beta chains from one sample, sequenced in a study of type 1 regulatory T cells. TCRdb redid the calling of the reads with MiXCR, one entry per CDR3 protein. This table has about 62,000 distinct CDR3 sequences, 60% to 80% appearing once. Their antigen targets remain unknown. Sample: cultured non-Tr1 T cells, either the whole culture or a sorted T cell fraction (not recorded which). These receptors all come from a human donor in good health. CDR3s include the opening cysteine and the closing phenylalanine or tryptophan. A D gene is named only where the DNA matches it firmly. The size entry is marked missing in some rows and otherwise reads once, few, many or a size class.

>TRBJ1-6|.|TRBV5-1|.
TGCGCCAGCGCTCAGACGGGAGGGGCCTCTGGATCACCCCTCCACTTT
CASAQTGGASGSPLHF
>TRBJ1-2|.|TRBV4-1|.
TGCGCCAGCAGCCAATCTGGGTCTACCGGAACGAGGCTTGGTGGCTACACCTTC
CASSQSGSTGTRLGGYTF
>TRBJ2-5|.|TRBV3-1|few
TGTGCCAGCAGCCAAGTTTCACAAGAGACCCAGTACTTC
CASSQVSQETQYF
>TRBJ2-7|TRBD1|TRBV7-2|.
TGTGCCAGCAGCTTACTGCGACAGGGCTACGAGCAGTACTTC
CASSLLRQGYEQYF
>TRBJ1-2|.|TRBV25-1|.
TGTGCCAGCTGGAGGGCTGGTGGCTACACCTTC
CASWRAGGYTF
>TRBJ1-1|.|TRBV7-3|.
TGTGCCAGCAGCTTGGGAGGGGAGCATCGAGCTTTCTTT
CASSLGGEHRAFF
>TRBJ1-5|.|TRBV27|few
TGTGCCAGCAGTTTACGGGCTTCCCTCAGGGGAAGCAATCAGCCCCAGCATTTT
CASSLRASLRGSNQPQHF
>TRBJ2-7|.|TRBV4-3|.
TGCGCCAGCAGCCAAGATGGTGCGGGAACCTACGAGCAGTACTTC
CASSQDGAGTYEQYF
>TRBJ1-1|.|TRBV20-1|.
TGCAGTGCTAGGAACCCCTCCCGCCGGGGCGAAACTGAAGCTTTCTTT
CSARNPSRRGETEAFF
>TRBJ1-2|.|TRBV25-1|few
TGTGCCAGCAGTGAAGTGGGGGTCTATGGCTACACCTTC
CASSEVGVYGYTF
>TRBJ2-2|TRBD2|TRBV5-1|.
TGCGCCAGCAGCCCGACTAGCGGGGTTAACACCGGGGAGCTGTTTTTT
CASSPTSGVNTGELFF
>TRBJ2-1|.|TRBV7-2|.
TGTGCCAGCAGCTTAGTCAGCAATGAGCAGTTCTTC
CASSLVSNEQFF
>TRBJ2-7|TRBD2|TRBV7-6|.
TGTGCCAGCAGCTTAGCGTATGGGACTAGCGGGAGGAGCTCCTACGAGCAGTACTTC
CASSLAYGTSGRSSYEQYF
>TRBJ2-3|TRBD2|TRBV14|.
TGTGCCAGCAGCCAAGGACTAGCGGGAGTAGCAGATACGCAGTATTTT
CASSQGLAGVADTQYF
>TRBJ2-1|.|TRBV19|once
TGTGCCAGTAGTATCCTGAGGGTTGACTCCTACAATGAGCAGTTCTTC
CASSILRVDSYNEQFF
>TRBJ1-1|.|TRBV11-2|.
TGTGCCAGCAGCTCAGGAGTGCGGGATAACACTGAAGCTTTCTTT
CASSSGVRDNTEAFF
>TRBJ2-4|.|TRBV7-2|.
TGTGCCAGCAGCGACGGGATTTTAGCCAAAAACATTCAGTACTTC
CASSDGILAKNIQYF
>TRBJ1-6|.|TRBV7-2|.
TGTGCCAGCAGCTTAGCAGGTCAGGGATTTCCCCTCCACTTT
CASSLAGQGFPLHF
>TRBJ2-7|.|TRBV5-1|.
TGCGCCAGCAGCTTGGGGCCGGCTATCTACGAGCAGTACTTC
CASSLGPAIYEQYF
>TRBJ2-7|.|TRBV27|.
TGTGCCAGCGGCCCCTGGGACGTCGCCTACGAGCAGTACTTC
CASGPWDVAYEQYF
>TRBJ1-6|.|TRBV4-1|.
TGCGCCAGCAGCCAAGTGGTAGAGGCGCCTGAAAGCTCCGATAATTCACCCCTCCACTTT
CASSQVVEAPESSDNSPLHF
>TRBJ2-3|.|TRBV6-1|.
TGTGCCAGCAGGGTTAGCGGACATGTCACAGATACGCAGTATTTT
CASRVSGHVTDTQYF
>TRBJ1-6|TRBD1|TRBV12-3/TRBV12-4|.
TGTGCCAGCAGTACTCGGACAGGGGAGGTTTCACCCCTCCACTTT
CASSTRTGEVSPLHF
>TRBJ2-1|TRBD2|TRBV27|few
TGTGCCAGCAGTTTTAGACTAGCGGGAGGGCTCTACAATGAGCAGTTCTTC
CASSFRLAGGLYNEQFF
>TRBJ2-1|TRBD2|TRBV2|.
TGTGCCAGCGCGCTAGCGGGAGTTCGGGACAATGAGCAGTTCTTC
CASALAGVRDNEQFF
>TRBJ2-1|TRBD2|TRBV24-1|.
TGTGCCACCAGTGGAACTAGCGGCGGGGATGAGGAGTTCTTC
CATSGTSGGDEEFF
>TRBJ1-5|TRBD1|TRBV5-1|few
TGCGCCAGCAGCGAGGACAGGGGTTTGCCCCAGCATTTT
CASSEDRGLPQHF
>TRBJ2-5|.|TRBV12-3/TRBV12-4|few
TGTGCCAGCAGTTTGAAGGGTAGGCAAGAGACCCAGTACTTC
CASSLKGRQETQYF
>TRBJ2-1|TRBD2|TRBV29-1|once
TGCAGCGTTGAAGGAGTAGCGGGAGTCCGCAATGAGCAGTTCTTC
CSVEGVAGVRNEQFF
>TRBJ2-1|TRBD2|TRBV10-3|few
TGTGCCATCAGTGAAAAGGGTCGGTCTAGCGGGGCCAATGAGCAGTTCTTC
CAISEKGRSSGANEQFF
>TRBJ2-7|.|TRBV29-1|.
TGCAGCGCCCGGACGGGCAGCTCCTACGAGCAGTACTTC
CSARTGSSYEQYF
>TRBJ1-4|.|TRBV29-1|.
TGCAGCATGATACTTGGAGCTAATGAAAAACTGTTTTTT
CSMILGANEKLFF